Included here is one TCR beta chain sequence, with context. As yet, its antigen is unknown. This sample was taken from a study of cytomegalovirus exposure and HLA in healthy donors. General study findings and limits: The authors confirmed in vitro that a few CMV-associated chains were specific for CMV antigens. 150 or so TCR beta chains were listed as cytomegalovirus-associated. Most TCR sequences were rare, but some public TCRs occurred in many donors.

The 120-subject validation cohort, separate from the approximately 660-subject first cohort, included the donors. Clones were read by immunoSEQ multiplex PCR, and TCRdb kept only the in-frame ones, dropping some. Of roughly 50,000 clones listed, 93% were seen once; the top ten hold 1.5% to 2%. The germline V gene has CDR1 SEHNR and CDR2 FQNEAQ (reference sequence). V was trimmed by 2 bases and J by 0 bases, leaving 4 bases between them. The CDR3 extends over 13 amino acids. The sequence was obtained from a woman younger than 30 in good health and CMV-seropositive. The chain uses TRBV7-9 and TRBJ1-1, with D unresolved. The sequenced sample consisted of PBMCs. The CDR3 protein is CASSLPMNTEAFF. DNA for the CDR3: TGTGCCAGCAGCTTACCCATGAACACTGAAGCTTTCTTT.